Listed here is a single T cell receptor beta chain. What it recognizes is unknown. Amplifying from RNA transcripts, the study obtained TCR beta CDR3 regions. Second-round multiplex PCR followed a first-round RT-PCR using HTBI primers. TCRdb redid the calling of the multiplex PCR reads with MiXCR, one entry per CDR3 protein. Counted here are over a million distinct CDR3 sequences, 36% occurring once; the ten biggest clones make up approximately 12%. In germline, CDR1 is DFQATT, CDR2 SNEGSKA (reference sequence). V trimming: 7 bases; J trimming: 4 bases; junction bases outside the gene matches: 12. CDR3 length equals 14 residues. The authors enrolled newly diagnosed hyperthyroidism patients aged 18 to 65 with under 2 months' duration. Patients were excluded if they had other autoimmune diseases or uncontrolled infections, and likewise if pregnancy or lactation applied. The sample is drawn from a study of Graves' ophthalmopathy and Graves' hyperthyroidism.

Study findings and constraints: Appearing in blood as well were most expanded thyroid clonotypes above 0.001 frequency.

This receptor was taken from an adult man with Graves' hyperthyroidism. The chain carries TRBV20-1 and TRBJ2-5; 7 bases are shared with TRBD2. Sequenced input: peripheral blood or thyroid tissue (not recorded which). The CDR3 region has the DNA TGCAGTGTTGGGGGGAGGGCCTTGGTAGAGACCCAGTACTTC. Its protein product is CSVGGRALVETQYF.